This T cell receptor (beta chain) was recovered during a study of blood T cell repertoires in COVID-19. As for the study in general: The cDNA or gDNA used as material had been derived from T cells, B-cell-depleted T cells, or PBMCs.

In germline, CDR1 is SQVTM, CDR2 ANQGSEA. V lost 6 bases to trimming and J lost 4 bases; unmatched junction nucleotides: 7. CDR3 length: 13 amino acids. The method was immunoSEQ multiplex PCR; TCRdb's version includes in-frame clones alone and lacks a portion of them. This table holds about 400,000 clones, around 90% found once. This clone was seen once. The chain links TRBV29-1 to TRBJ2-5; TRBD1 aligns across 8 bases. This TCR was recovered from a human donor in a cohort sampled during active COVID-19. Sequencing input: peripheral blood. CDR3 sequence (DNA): TGCAGCGTCGACGACAGGGGTGGAGAGACCCAGTACTTC. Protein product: CSVDDRGGETQYF.